This T cell receptor (beta chain) emerged from a study of blood T cells in healthy people across ages. Study as a whole: The capture of about one barcoded beta molecule per two T cells was achieved by template switching. Regarding the study as a whole: TCR beta diversity, measured per million T cells, fell in a roughly linear way with age.

Then a second PCR, running roughly 7 to 11 cycles, was carried out with a sample-barcoded 5' primer and a J-beta primer mix. CDR3-containing paired-end reads numbered at least 2.5 million in each sample. TCRdb re-called the 5' RACE reads with MiXCR, one entry per CDR3 protein. The profile shows about 830,000 distinct CDR3 sequences, around two thirds of them singletons. As concerns this clonotype: Its matching antigen is unknown.

Samples each had at least 5 micrograms of total RNA extracted. The receptor comes from a man aged 25-45 years in good health. Material for sequencing was blood.

CDR3 loop: CASSRRGSTDTQYF. CDR3 DNA sequence: TGTGCCAGCAGCCGGCGGGGTAGCACAGATACGCAGTATTTT. The genes are TRBV25-1 and TRBJ2-3; TRBD2 is a possible D gene (6 bases). Germline values: CDR1 MGHDK, CDR2 SYGVNS. The CDR3 spans 14 residues. V lost 6 bases, J lost 0 bases, and 10 bases lay in between.